The source of this T cell receptor (beta chain) is a study of T cells in Graves' hyperthyroidism and ophthalmopathy. There were TCR beta CDR3 regions amplified from RNA transcripts. A first-round RT-PCR of the TCR CDR3 used the HTBI primer set. A single record per CDR3 protein comes from TCRdb applying MiXCR to the multiplex PCR reads. The profile shows a few hundred thousand distinct CDR3 sequences, over 15% of them singletons. Inclusion characteristics of ophthalmopathy patients comprised a Clinical Activity Score of at least 3, a NOSPECS grade of at least 4, and duration under 3 months. Uncontrolled infection, other autoimmune disease, pregnancy or lactation led to exclusion. This clonotype has only a few counts. This CDR3 is built from 14 residues. V lost 6 bases to trimming and J lost 2 bases, with 14 bases between them. The V gene's germline CDR1 is DFQATT and CDR2 SNEGSKA (reference sequence).

Sequenced sample: blood. The receptor comes from a woman aged 55-69 years with Graves' ophthalmopathy. The chain couples TRBV20-1 to TRBJ2-1, with D perhaps TRBD1 (6 bases). The CDR3 region is CSAPQGRTYNEQFF. The CDR3 nucleotides read TGCAGTGCGCCACAGGGTAGGACCTACAATGAGCAGTTCTTC.